The clone carrying this T cell receptor (beta chain) was counted between two and nine times. Method: immunoSEQ multiplex PCR; TCRdb's copy keeps in-frame clones and lacks some. This sample yields 250,000 to 350,000 clones, of which 75% to 90% are seen a single time; 4.3% belongs to the top ten. The data stem from a study of blood T cell repertoires in COVID-19. V dropped 0 bases and J dropped 6 bases, with 9 bases sitting between them. This CDR3 region has 15 residues. Germline V lookup: CDR1 LGHNA, CDR2 YNFKEQ. This chain links TRBV4-2 with TRBJ1-6; TRBD1 might be the D (6 bases). The sequence derives from a woman younger than 45 who had recovered from COVID-19. Sequencing was carried out using PBMCs or T cells enriched from blood (not recorded which). CDR3 bases: TGTGCCAGCAGCCAAGATTCAGGGGTTAATTCACCCCTCCACTTT. It encodes CASSQDSGVNSPLHF.